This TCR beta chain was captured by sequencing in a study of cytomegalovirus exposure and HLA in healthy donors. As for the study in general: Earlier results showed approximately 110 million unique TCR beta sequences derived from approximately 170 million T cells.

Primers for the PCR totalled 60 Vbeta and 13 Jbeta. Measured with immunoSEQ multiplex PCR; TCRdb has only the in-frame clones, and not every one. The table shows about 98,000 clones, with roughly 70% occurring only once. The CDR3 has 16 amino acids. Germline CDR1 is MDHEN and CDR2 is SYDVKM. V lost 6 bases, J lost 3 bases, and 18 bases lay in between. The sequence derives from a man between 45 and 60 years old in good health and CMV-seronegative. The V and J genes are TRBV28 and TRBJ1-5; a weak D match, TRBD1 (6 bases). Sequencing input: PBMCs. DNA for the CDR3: TGTGCCAGCAGCTCCGGGGCAGGGGCTAACAATCAGCCCCAGCATTTT. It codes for CASSSGAGANNQPQHF.